Presented here are 22 T cell receptor beta chains from one specimen sequenced in a study of early T cells in non-severe SARS-CoV-2 infection. Using its own MiXCR run on the 5' RACE reads, TCRdb lists one record per CDR3 protein. The data hold 55,000 to 70,000 distinct CDR3 sequences, with approximately 11% observed a single time. Sequencing was carried out using whole blood. The receptors stem from an adult who was a healthcare worker with PCR-confirmed SARS-CoV-2 infection or an uninfected control (not recorded which).

CDR3 loop: CASSRLGRNTGELFF. For the CDR3, the DNA is TGTGCCAGCAGCCGCCTTGGGAGAAATACCGGGGAGCTGTTTTTT. This chain joins TRBV7-9 and TRBJ2-2, with a tentative D call TRBD2 (5 bases). Trimming stripped 5 bases from V and 5 bases from J, with 15 bases between. The germline CDR1 and CDR2 sequences are SEHNR and FQNEAQ (reference sequence). The CDR3 is 15 amino acids.

The J gene is TRBJ2-5, the V gene TRBV4-3; 11 bases match TRBD2. The germline CDR1 and CDR2 sequences are LGHNA and YSLEER. The ends lost 0 bases at V and 4 bases at J; junction bases unmatched: 10. There are 18 residues in the CDR3. The CDR3 region has the DNA TGCGCCAGCAGCCAAGAACCCCGCCTGACTAGCGGGATAGAGACCCAGTACTTC. Its protein product is CASSQEPRLTSGIETQYF.

The rearrangement joins TRBV19 to TRBJ1-2; D is undetermined. Trimming pared 1 base from V and 2 bases from J, leaving 11 bases between. The CDR3 is made up of 15 amino acids. Germline V gene lookup returns CDR1 LNHDA and CDR2 SQIVND (reference sequence). CDR3 DNA: TGTGCCAGTAGTATAGTTGCCGGTTTGAACTATGGCTACACCTTC. Its protein is CASSIVAGLNYGYTF.

The genes are TRBV12-3 or TRBV12-4 and TRBJ2-1, with D hard to call. The germline V and J ends were trimmed by 6 bases and 11 bases, with 11 bases remaining between them. This CDR3 region has 11 residues. CDR3 DNA: TGTGCCAGCAGCCCGCGGCAGAAGCAGTTCTTC. Translation: CASSPRQKQFF.

This clonotype was observed at least ten times. This rearrangement joins TRBV18 to TRBJ1-5; 8 bases map to TRBD1. The CDR3 extends over 15 amino acids. Germline CDR1 KGHSH, CDR2 LQKENI. J was trimmed by 4 bases and V by 3 bases; bases with no gene match: 5. Here the CDR3 DNA reads TGTGCCAGCTCACCTGCAGGGGGCCCTAATCAGCCCCAGCATTTT. Amino acids: CASSPAGGPNQPQHF.

The chain links TRBV29-1 to TRBJ2-1, with D tentatively TRBD2 (6 bases). The V gene lost 4 bases and the J gene lost 5 bases, with 18 bases spanning the gap. This CDR3 has 15 amino acids. Germline lookup yields CDR1 SQVTM and CDR2 ANQGSEA. CDR3 nucleotides: TGCAGCGTTGTGCCCCTAGCGCCCCGCCACAATGAGCAGTTCTTC. Protein: CSVVPLAPRHNEQFF.

This clonotype was counted ten times or more. V is TRBV18 and J is TRBJ2-3; D tentatively fits TRBD1 or TRBD2 (5 bases each). The CDR3 totals 16 residues. Germline CDR1 is KGHSH and CDR2 is LQKENI. Trimming cost V 2 bases and J 0 bases, with 12 bases left between them. The CDR3: CASSPTPGRSTDTQYF. The CDR3, as DNA: TGTGCCAGCTCACCAACACCGGGACGCAGCACAGATACGCAGTATTTT.

The V call is TRBV5-4, the J call TRBJ2-3; 11 bases are shared with TRBD2. The CDR3 runs 15 residues. CDR1 is SGHNT, CDR2 YYREEE, per germline (reference sequence). Trimming removed 4 bases from V and 6 bases from J; junction bases left unmatched: 7. The CDR3 spells CASSEGLAVSDTQYF. The CDR3 DNA is TGTGCCAGCAGCGAGGGACTAGCGGTTTCGGATACGCAGTATTTT. Based on the CDR3 plus reference TRBV5-4 and TRBJ2-3, the full variable domain is ETGVTQSPTHLIKTRGQQVTLRCSSQSGHNTVSWYQQALGQGPQFIFQYYREEENGRGNFPPRFSGLQFPNYSSELNVNALELDDSALYLCASSEGLAVSDTQYFGPGTRLTVL.

In this sample, this clonotype turned up many times. This chain links TRBV2 with TRBJ2-5; D call uncertain. Germline assignment: CDR1 SNHLY and CDR2 FYNNEI. There are 13 residues in the CDR3. Trimming took 6 bases from V and 1 from J, leaving 9 bases between them. The CDR3 nucleotides are TGTGCCAGCAGCAGGACCTCCCAAGAGACCCAGTACTTC. Translating it yields CASSRTSQETQYF.

This clonotype has more than one count but fewer than ten. The chain employs TRBV6-5 and TRBJ2-1; D not certain. V dropped 0 bases and J dropped 9 bases, with 12 bases sitting between them. CDR3 length equals 14 residues. Per germline, CDR1 MNHEY and CDR2 SVGAGI. CDR3 amino acids: CASSYSKGSLEQFF. DNA of the CDR3: TGTGCCAGCAGTTACTCGAAAGGGTCGCTTGAGCAGTTCTTC.

This clonotype has just a few counts. The genes are TRBV7-8 and TRBJ2-2, with 8 bases matching TRBD1. CDR3 length equals 16 residues. CDR1 SGHVS and CDR2 FQNEAQ come from the germline V gene. J lost 3 bases, V lost 5 bases, and 8 bases had no gene match. CDR3 loop: CASSGGQGAYTGELFF. The CDR3, as DNA: TGTGCCAGCAGCGGAGGCCAGGGGGCCTACACCGGGGAGCTGTTTTTT. The entire variable domain, with the rest obtained from reference TRBV7-8 and TRBJ2-2, is as follows: GAGVSQSPRYKVAKRGQDVALRCDPISGHVSLFWYQQALGQGPEFLTYFQNEAQLDKSGLPSDRFFAERPEGSVSTLKIQRTQQEDSAVYLCASSGGQGAYTGELFFGEGSRLTVL.

This clonotype has at least ten counts. The chain links TRBV5-1 to TRBJ2-7; 7 nucleotides match TRBD1. Trimming took 0 bases from V and 2 from J; bases not matched to a gene: 2. The CDR3 totals 14 residues. In germline, CDR1 is SGHRS, CDR2 YFSETQ. The CDR3: CASSLEGQTYEQYF. The CDR3 region has the DNA TGCGCCAGCAGCTTGGAGGGACAGACCTACGAGCAGTACTTC. The whole variable domain, filled in from reference TRBV5-1 and TRBJ2-7, reads KAGVTQTPRYLIKTRGQQVTLSCSPISGHRSVSWYQQTPGQGLQFLFEYFSETQRNKGNFPGRFSGRQFSNSRSEMNVSTLELGDSALYLCASSLEGQTYEQYFGPGTRLTVT.

This clonotype was seen repeatedly, ten times or more. The chain carries TRBV19 and TRBJ2-1; 10 nucleotides line up with TRBD2. Per the germline V gene, CDR1 is LNHDA and CDR2 is SQIVND (reference sequence). Germline trimming cut 5 bases from V and 7 bases from J; bases unmatched to any gene: 8. The CDR3 is made up of 15 amino acids. The CDR3 coding sequence is TGTGCCAGTAGTCCATCCCGTAGCGGGAGGAATGAGCAGTTCTTC. The encoded protein is CASSPSRSGRNEQFF.

The sample holds a few counts of this clonotype. The genes are TRBV7-6 and TRBJ2-3; TRBD2 matches at 13 bases. The CDR3 runs to 18 residues. The germline V gene encodes CDR1 SGHVS and CDR2 FNYEAQ. Germline trimming cut 4 bases from V and 4 bases from J; bases unmatched to any gene: 11. The CDR3 DNA reads as TGTGCCAGCAGCTCCCCATCTACTAGCGGGAGGGCGTCAGATACGCAGTATTTT. Translation gives CASSSPSTSGRASDTQYF. The complete variable domain, with remaining parts taken from reference TRBV7-6 and TRBJ2-3, reads GAGVSQSPRYKVTKRGQDVALRCDPISGHVSLYWYRQALGQGPEFLTYFNYEAQQDKSGLPNDRFSAERPEGSISTLTIQRTEQRDSAMYRCASSSPSTSGRASDTQYFGPGTRLTVL.

At least ten counts were recorded for this clonotype. The J gene is TRBJ1-2, the V gene TRBV5-1, with a tentative D call TRBD1 (6 bases). CDR1 is SGHRS, CDR2 YFSETQ, per germline. The CDR3 consists of 13 residues. V was clipped by 7 bases and J by 5 bases, with 15 bases between them. CDR3 amino acids: CASYLGAGYGYTF. DNA of the CDR3: TGCGCCAGCTACCTGGGGGCAGGGTATGGCTACACCTTC.

The DNA of the CDR3 is TGCAGCGTGGTTCGGGGCTACGAGCAGTACTTC. Encoded protein: CSVVRGYEQYF. V usage is TRBV29-1 and J usage is TRBJ2-7; a possible D gene is TRBD2 (5 bases). Per the germline V gene, CDR1 is SQVTM and CDR2 is ANQGSEA. The V and J ends lost 6 bases and 3 bases respectively, with 9 bases between them. The CDR3 consists of 11 residues.

There are a few counts of this clonotype. The CDR3 DNA follows: TGCGCCAGCAGCCAGTCTCTTTTCCTGGGGAGCCCAGGCTACACCTTC. Translated, it gives CASSQSLFLGSPGYTF. The chain uses TRBV4-1 and TRBJ1-2; D unclear. Trimming pared 3 bases from V and 8 bases from J, leaving 22 bases between. The CDR3 length is 16 residues. CDR1 and CDR2 (germline): MGHRA, YSYEKL.

This clonotype came up a few times. The chain is built from TRBV20-1 and TRBJ2-3; D gene uncertain. Germline lookup yields CDR1 DFQATT and CDR2 SNEGSKA (reference sequence). The CDR3 is 12 amino acids. V gave up 4 bases and J gave up 4 bases, with 9 bases separating them. The CDR3 DNA reads as TGCAGTGCTAACCTAAACCCAGATACGCAGTATTTT. Its translation is CSANLNPDTQYF.

This clonotype was seen a handful of times. The chain couples TRBV27 to TRBJ2-1; 11 bases map to TRBD2. Germline values: CDR1 MNHEY, CDR2 SMNVEV (reference sequence). The CDR3 runs 17 residues. Trimming took 4 bases from V and 3 from J; bases not matched to a gene: 8. The CDR3 DNA reads TGTGCCAGCAGTTCTACTTTAGCGGGAGGGAACTACAATGAGCAGTTCTTC. This codes for CASSSTLAGGNYNEQFF.

This clonotype appeared many times. The rearrangement uses TRBV2 and TRBJ2-5; D ambiguous. Germline V gives CDR1 SNHLY, CDR2 FYNNEI. V lost 3 bases and J lost 1, with 6 bases in between. The CDR3 length is 13 residues. The CDR3 reads CASSDVSQETQYF. CDR3 nucleotide sequence: TGTGCCAGCAGTGACGTTAGCCAAGAGACCCAGTACTTC.

This clonotype has at least ten counts. CDR3 sequence reads: CASSLKTRDEQYF. The CDR3 region has the DNA TGTGCCAGCAGCTTGAAAACTAGAGACGAGCAGTACTTC. V usage is TRBV5-6 and J usage is TRBJ2-7, with a weak D call TRBD2 (5 bases). The CDR3 extends over 13 amino acids. From germline, CDR1 is SGHDT and CDR2 YYEEEE. V lost 1 base, J lost 5 bases, and 10 bases lay in between. The full variable domain, in which reference TRBV5-6 and TRBJ2-7 provide the parts outside the CDR3, is DAGVTQSPTHLIKTRGQQVTLRCSPKSGHDTVSWYQQALGQGPQFIFQYYEEEERQRGNFPDRFSGHQFPNYSSELNVNALLLGDSALYLCASSLKTRDEQYFGPGTRLTVT.

This clonotype was counted only a few times. An end of the junction does not agree with germline; a read error may underlie this. The chain couples TRBV5-8 to TRBJ2-4; weak D call: TRBD1 (6 bases). From germline, CDR1 is SGHTS and CDR2 YDEGEE. This CDR3 has 10 residues. CDR3 DNA: TGTGCCAGCAGCTTTGACAGGACGCCCTTC. It specifies CASSFDRTPF.